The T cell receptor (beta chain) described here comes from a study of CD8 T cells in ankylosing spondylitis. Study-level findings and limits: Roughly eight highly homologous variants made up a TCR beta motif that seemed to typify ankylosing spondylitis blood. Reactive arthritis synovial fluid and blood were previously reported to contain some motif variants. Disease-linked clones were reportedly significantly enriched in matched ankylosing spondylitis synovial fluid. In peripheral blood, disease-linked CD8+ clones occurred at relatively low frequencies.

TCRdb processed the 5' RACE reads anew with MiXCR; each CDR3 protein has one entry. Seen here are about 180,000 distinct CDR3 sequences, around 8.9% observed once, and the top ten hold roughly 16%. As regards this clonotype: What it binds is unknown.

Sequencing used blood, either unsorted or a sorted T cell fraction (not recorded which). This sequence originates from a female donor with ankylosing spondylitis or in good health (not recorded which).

Here the CDR3 reads CASGSGELFF. Written as DNA, the CDR3 is TGTGCCAGCGGAAGCGGGGAGCTGTTTTTT. V usage is TRBV12-3 or TRBV12-4 and J usage is TRBJ2-2; D is unclear. V was cut by 8 bases and J by 7 bases, with 5 bases left in between. This CDR3 region has 10 residues.